Given below is one T cell receptor beta chain in context. Measured with immunoSEQ multiplex PCR; TCRdb has only the in-frame clones, and not every one. The sample has roughly 180,000 clones, roughly 85% seen once. The data were obtained in a study of blood T cell repertoires in COVID-19. This CDR3 has 12 residues. Germline V lookup: CDR1 SGHRS, CDR2 YFSETQ. The V end lost 5 bases, the J end lost 3 bases, and 9 bases lay between the germline ends. The clonotype originates from a woman aged 25 to 39 with acute or convalescent COVID-19. The sample consisted of peripheral blood. The genes are TRBV5-1 and TRBJ2-7; D is perhaps TRBD1 (5 bases). In DNA, the CDR3 is TGCGCCAGCAGGCAGGGAAACTACGAGCAGTACTTC. Protein: CASRQGNYEQYF.